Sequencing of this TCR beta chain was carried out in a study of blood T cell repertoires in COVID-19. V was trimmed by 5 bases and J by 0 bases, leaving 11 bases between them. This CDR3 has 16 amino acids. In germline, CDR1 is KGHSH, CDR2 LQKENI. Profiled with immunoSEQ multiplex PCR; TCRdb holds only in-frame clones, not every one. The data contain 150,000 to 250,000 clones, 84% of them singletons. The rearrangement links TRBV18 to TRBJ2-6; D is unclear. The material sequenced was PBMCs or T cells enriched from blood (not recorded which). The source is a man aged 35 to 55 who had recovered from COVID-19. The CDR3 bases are TGTGCCAGCTCATCACAACAAGACTCTGGGGCCAACGTCCTGACTTTC. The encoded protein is CASSSQQDSGANVLTF.